This T cell receptor (beta chain) was recorded in a study of T cells in Graves' hyperthyroidism and ophthalmopathy. Study findings and constraints: A 13 V-J model separated ophthalmopathy from stable hyperthyroidism.

This clonotype was picked up many times. The antigen remains unidentified. TCR beta CDR3 regions were amplified from RNA transcripts. During a first-round RT-PCR of the TCR CDR3, the HTBI primer set was used. Using its own MiXCR run on the multiplex PCR reads, TCRdb lists one record per CDR3 protein. The sample includes around 690,000 distinct CDR3 sequences, roughly 17% of them seen just once. For Graves' hyperthyroidism to be stable, ophthalmopathy could not progress within 18 months. Hyperthyroidism, newly diagnosed and lasting under 2 months, affected patients aged 18 to 65. This CDR3 has 14 amino acids. Germline CDR1 and CDR2: ENHRY and SYGVKD. The V gene lost 3 bases and the J gene lost 2 bases, with 8 bases spanning the gap.

The TCR was taken from a man aged 45 to 65 with Graves' hyperthyroidism. The V call is TRBV10-3, the J call TRBJ1-5; a weak D match, TRBD1 (5 bases). Sequenced: blood. This CDR3 reads CAISEGEGNQPQHF. The CDR3 DNA follows: TGTGCCATCAGTGAAGGGGAGGGCAATCAGCCCCAGCATTTT.